The 5 T cell receptor beta chains reported below all come from one sample, sequenced in a study of T cell responses to AZD1222 COVID-19 vaccine. Here immunoSEQ multiplex PCR was the method, and the copy in TCRdb shows in-frame clones only, minus some. The sample records about 86,000 clones, almost 90% being singletons. Material: peripheral blood, obtained 28 days after the second AZD1222 dose. The receptors were gathered from an adult who received the AZD1222 COVID-19 vaccine.

This rearrangement joins TRBV5-4 to TRBJ1-1, with 7 bases identical to TRBD1. Germline V gives CDR1 SGHNT, CDR2 YYREEE (reference sequence). The V and J ends lost 4 bases and 1 base, in that order; junction bases with no gene match: 4. This CDR3 contains 14 residues. CDR3 amino acids: CASSPRTGNTEAFF. The CDR3 nucleotides are TGTGCCAGCAGCCCACGGACAGGGAACACTGAAGCTTTCTTT. The variable domain in full, completed from reference TRBV5-4 and TRBJ1-1, reads ETGVTQSPTHLIKTRGQQVTLRCSSQSGHNTVSWYQQALGQGPQFIFQYYREEENGRGNFPPRFSGLQFPNYSSELNVNALELDDSALYLCASSPRTGNTEAFFGQGTRLTVV.

This clone appeared a few times. The CDR3 DNA reads as TGTGCCAGCAGTCTAGGATTCCTCAATCAGCCCCAGCATTTT. This codes for CASSLGFLNQPQHF. The chain couples TRBV6-2 or TRBV6-3 to TRBJ1-5; D not resolved. This CDR3 has 14 amino acids. Germline V gives CDR1 MNHEY, CDR2 SVGEGT. Between the trimmed V and J ends, which lost 5 bases and 3 bases, there was a span of 11 bases.

The chain carries TRBV2 and TRBJ2-3, with a tentative D call TRBD1 (5 bases). This CDR3 spans 15 amino acids. In germline, CDR1 is SNHLY, CDR2 FYNNEI. V lost 0 bases, J lost 2 bases, and 9 bases lay in between. The CDR3 is CASSEAAGLTDTQYF. The CDR3 nucleotides are TGTGCCAGCAGTGAAGCTGCAGGGCTCACAGATACGCAGTATTTT.

The chain joins TRBV29-1 to TRBJ2-5; possibly TRBD2 for D (6 bases). Germline V lookup: CDR1 SQVTM, CDR2 ANQGSEA. There are 13 residues in the CDR3. V dropped 3 bases and J dropped 0 bases, with 8 bases sitting between them. The CDR3 nucleotides are TGCAGCGTTGAGACTAGGTACCAAGAGACCCAGTACTTC. Translating gives CSVETRYQETQYF.

The V and J genes are TRBV28 and TRBJ2-3, with 10 bases that match TRBD2. With 3 bases clipped from V and 1 base from J, the junction kept 4 bases outside the gene matches. The CDR3 sequence is 16 residues long. Looked up from germline, CDR1 is MDHEN and CDR2 is SYDVKM. CDR3 nucleotide sequence: TGTGCCAGCAGTTTTTTAGCGGGAGGACGCACAGATACGCAGTATTTT. Translated, it gives CASSFLAGGRTDTQYF.